This T cell receptor beta chain emerged from a study of cytomegalovirus exposure and HLA in healthy donors. Overall study: Ancestry clustering placed 70% to 85% of approximately 370 genotyped donors in the Caucasian-associated cluster.

The study's findings and limits: Rare sequences made up most TCRs, while some public TCRs were found in many donors. The availability of immune exposure information extended only to CMV serostatus.

Concerning this clone itself: Its antigen is currently unknown.

60 Vbeta and 13 Jbeta primers were used in PCR. In the original workflow: There were about 80 million unique TCR beta chains by a later count, and about 12 million of them were shared. The assay was immunoSEQ multiplex PCR, and TCRdb's table has in-frame clones only and misses some. Clone size and the V and J calls come from that table; the DNA yielded D and trimming. The sample has tens of thousands of clones; roughly three quarters are singletons. The ends lost 8 bases at V and 3 bases at J; junction bases unmatched: 7. Germline CDR1 is SEHNR and CDR2 is FQNEAQ (reference sequence). The CDR3 runs 14 residues.

Sequenced material: PBMCs. The V gene is TRBV7-9, the J gene TRBJ2-3; 8 positions agree with TRBD1. The clonotype comes from a man aged 30-40 years in good health and CMV-seronegative. CDR3 coding DNA: TGTGCCAGCGGGGAGGACAGGGAAACAGATACGCAGTATTTT. Translation gives CASGEDRETDTQYF.